The present entry profiles one T cell receptor beta chain with its context. Its target is unknown. With 1 base removed from V and 8 bases from J, the gap between germline ends came to 9 bases. Germline loops: CDR1 LNHNV, CDR2 YYDKDF (reference sequence). The CDR3 is made up of 13 amino acids. In the PCR, 60 Vbeta and 13 Jbeta primers were used. TCRdb keeps only in-frame clones here, not all; method: immunoSEQ multiplex PCR. The sample has about 170,000 clones, about 79% seen once. The sample comes from a study of cytomegalovirus exposure and HLA in healthy donors. Study details: One earlier analysis, a look at 150 million to 200 million T cells, found almost 120 million unique TCR beta sequences.

Findings and limits, study-wide: Through in vitro validation, a few CMV-associated chains were shown to be specific for CMV antigens. In an earlier analysis, most TCR beta V segments were productive about 87% or about 30% of the time. The listing of 150 to 200 TCR beta chains classed them as cytomegalovirus-associated.

The sequence was obtained from a female donor in good health and CMV-seronegative. The chain has TRBV15 and TRBJ2-1, with a possible D match to TRBD2 (5 bases). Sample: PBMCs. The CDR3 DNA is TGTGCCACCAGCAGAGCCCCGGGGTATGAGCAGTTCTTC. It is translated as CATSRAPGYEQFF. The complete variable domain, with remaining parts taken from reference TRBV15 and TRBJ2-1, reads DAMVIQNPRYQVTQFGKPVTLSCSQTLNHNVMYWYQQKSSQAPKLLFHYYDKDFNNEADTPDNFQSRRPNTSFCFLDIRSPGLGDTAMYLCATSRAPGYEQFFGPGTRLTVL.